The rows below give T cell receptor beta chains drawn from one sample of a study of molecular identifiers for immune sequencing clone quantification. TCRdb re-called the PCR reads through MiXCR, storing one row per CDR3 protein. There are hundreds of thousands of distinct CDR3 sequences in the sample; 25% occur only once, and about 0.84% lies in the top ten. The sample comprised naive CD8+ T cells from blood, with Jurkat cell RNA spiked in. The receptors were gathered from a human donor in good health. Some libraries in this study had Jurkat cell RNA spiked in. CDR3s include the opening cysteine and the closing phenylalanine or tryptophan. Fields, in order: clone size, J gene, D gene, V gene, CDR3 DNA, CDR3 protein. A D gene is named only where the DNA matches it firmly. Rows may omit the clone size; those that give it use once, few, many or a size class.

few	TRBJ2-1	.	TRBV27	TGTGCCAGCAGTTTATTTCTGGACACGACCTACAATGAGCAGTTCTTC	CASSLFLDTTYNEQFF
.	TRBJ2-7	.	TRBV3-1	TGTGCCAGCAGCCCCCCTTTGGGCAACGAGCAGTACTTC	CASSPPLGNEQYF
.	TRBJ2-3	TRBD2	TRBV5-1	TGCGCCAGCAGCTTGCAAAGCGGGGGGAACACAGATACGCAGTATTTT	CASSLQSGGNTDTQYF
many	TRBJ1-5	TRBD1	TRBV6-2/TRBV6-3	TGTGCCAGCGGGACCGGGACAGGGGCCGCGGATCAGCCCCAGCATTTT	CASGTGTGAADQPQHF
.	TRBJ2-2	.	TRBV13	TGTGCCAGCAGAGCGACAGGCAACTCCGGGGAGCTGGTTTTT	CASRATGNSGELVF
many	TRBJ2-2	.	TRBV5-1	TGCGCCAGCAGCTTGCGGGCCGGGGCCGGAAGGACCGGGGAGCTGTTTTTT	CASSLRAGAGRTGELFF
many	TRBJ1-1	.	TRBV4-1	TGCGCCAGCAGCCAAGAACAGGGAATGAACACTGAAGCTTTCTTT	CASSQEQGMNTEAFF
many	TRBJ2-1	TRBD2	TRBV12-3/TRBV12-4	TGTGCCAGCAGTTCTTTAGCGGGGGGAAGGGCCAATGAGCAGTTCTTC	CASSSLAGGRANEQFF
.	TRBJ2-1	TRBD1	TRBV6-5	TGTGCCAGCGGTTTCGACAGGGGGAGAAAGGATGAGCAGTTCTTC	CASGFDRGRKDEQFF
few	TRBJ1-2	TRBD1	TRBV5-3	TGTGCCAGCAGCCTGGGACAGCTCTACACCTTC	CASSLGQLYTF
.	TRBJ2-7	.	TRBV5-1	TGCGCCAGCAGCTTCGAGGCAGAGATCTACGAGCAGTACTTC	CASSFEAEIYEQYF
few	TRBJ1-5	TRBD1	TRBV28	TGTGCCAGCACCCCCCCCCCTTACAGGGGCCCCTATAGCAATCAGCCCCAGCATTTT	CASTPPPYRGPYSNQPQHF
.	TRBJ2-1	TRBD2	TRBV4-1	TGCGCCAGCAGCCAAGTAGGGCAGCGGGATTACAATGAGCAGTTCTTC	CASSQVGQRDYNEQFF
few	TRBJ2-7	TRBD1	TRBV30	TGTGCCTGGAGTGCGGACAGGGGGCTGGGGGAGCAGTACTTC	CAWSADRGLGEQYF
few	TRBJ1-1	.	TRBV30	TGTGCCTGGAGTGTAGAGGTCGGCAGACTGAACACTGAAGCTTTCTTT	CAWSVEVGRLNTEAFF
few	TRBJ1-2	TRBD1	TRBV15	TGTGCCACCAGCCCTGACAGGGGCGGGTATGGCTACACCTTC	CATSPDRGGYGYTF
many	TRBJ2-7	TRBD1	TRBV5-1	TGCGCCAGCAGCGAGGTCCCGGGACAGGCGTACGAGCAGTACTTC	CASSEVPGQAYEQYF
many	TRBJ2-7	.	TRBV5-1	TGCGCCAGCAGCTTGGGGCCCGGGACTTACGAGCAGTACTTC	CASSLGPGTYEQYF
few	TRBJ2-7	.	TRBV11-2	TGTGCCAGCAGCTTAGATCCCGGGGCCTACGAGCAGTACTTC	CASSLDPGAYEQYF
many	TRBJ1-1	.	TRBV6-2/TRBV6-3	TGTGCCAGCAGTTACGTTCTGACCACTGAAGCTTTCTTT	CASSYVLTTEAFF
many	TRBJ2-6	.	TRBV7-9	TGTGCCAGCAGCCACCGGGACCGACCCTCTGGGGCCAACGTCCTGACTTTC	CASSHRDRPSGANVLTF
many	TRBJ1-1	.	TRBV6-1	TGTGCCAGCAGTGAAGCTTTGTCACCGGGGCAGTTGAACACTGAAGCTTTCTTT	CASSEALSPGQLNTEAFF
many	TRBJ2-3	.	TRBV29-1	TGCAGCGTCATCTTCAGGGGCGCAGATACGCAGTATTTT	CSVIFRGADTQYF
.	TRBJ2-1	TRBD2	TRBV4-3	TGCGCCAGCAGCCAAGATCGGACTAGCGGGATAAATGAGCAGTTCTTC	CASSQDRTSGINEQFF